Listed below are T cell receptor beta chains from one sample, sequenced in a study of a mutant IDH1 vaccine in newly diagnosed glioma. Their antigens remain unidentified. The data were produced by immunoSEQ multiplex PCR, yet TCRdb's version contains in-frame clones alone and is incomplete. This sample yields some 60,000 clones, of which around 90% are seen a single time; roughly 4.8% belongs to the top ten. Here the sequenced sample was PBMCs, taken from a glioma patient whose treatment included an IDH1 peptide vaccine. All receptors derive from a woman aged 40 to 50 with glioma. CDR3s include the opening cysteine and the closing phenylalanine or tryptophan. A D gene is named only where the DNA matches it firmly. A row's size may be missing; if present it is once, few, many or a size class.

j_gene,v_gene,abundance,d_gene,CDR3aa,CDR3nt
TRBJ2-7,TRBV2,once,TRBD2,CASSPGLAIDEQYF,TGTGCCAGCAGCCCGGGACTAGCGATCGACGAGCAGTACTTC
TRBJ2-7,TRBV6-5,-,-,CASTKHGSYEQYF,TGTGCCAGCACCAAACACGGCTCCTACGAGCAGTACTTC
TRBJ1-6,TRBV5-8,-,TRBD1,CASSVTDRADSPLHF,TGTGCCAGCAGCGTTACGGACAGGGCGGACTCACCCCTCCACTTT
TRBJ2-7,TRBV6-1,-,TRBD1,CASSVWGQGYEQYF,TGTGCCAGCAGTGTATGGGGACAGGGGTACGAGCAGTACTTC
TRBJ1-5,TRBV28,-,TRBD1,CASSSGTVSNQPQHF,TGTGCCAGCAGTTCCGGGACAGTAAGCAATCAGCCCCAGCATTTT
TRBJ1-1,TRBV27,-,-,CASSLRGLAFF,TGTGCCAGCAGTTTGAGAGGGTTAGCTTTCTTT
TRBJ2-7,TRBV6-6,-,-,CASRAVYEQYF,TGTGCCAGCCGGGCAGTCTACGAGCAGTACTTC
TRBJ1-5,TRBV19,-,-,CASSKEFRVGNQPQHF,TGTGCCAGTAGTAAGGAATTCAGGGTGGGGAATCAGCCCCAGCATTTT
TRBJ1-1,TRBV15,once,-,CATSRDKTGPEAFF,TGTGCCACCAGCAGAGATAAAACAGGCCCTGAAGCTTTCTTT
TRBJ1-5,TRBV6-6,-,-,CASSTPRGSNQPQHF,TGTGCCAGCAGCACCCCCAGGGGTAGCAATCAGCCCCAGCATTTT
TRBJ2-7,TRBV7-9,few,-,CASSLRASFGYEQYF,TGTGCCAGCAGCTTAAGGGCTAGCTTCGGCTACGAGCAGTACTTC
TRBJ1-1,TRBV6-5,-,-,CASSYSFIQNTEAFF,TGTGCCAGCAGTTACTCGTTTATCCAGAACACTGAAGCTTTCTTT
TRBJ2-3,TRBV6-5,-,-,CVSSYSPWGDTQYF,TGTGTCAGCAGTTACTCGCCCTGGGGTGATACGCAGTATTTT
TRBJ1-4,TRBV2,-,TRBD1,CASRAQGQINEKLFF,TGTGCCAGCAGAGCCCAGGGACAGATAAATGAAAAACTGTTTTTT
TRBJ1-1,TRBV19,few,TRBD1,CASSWTGMNTEAFF,TGTGCCAGTAGTTGGACAGGAATGAACACTGAAGCTTTCTTT
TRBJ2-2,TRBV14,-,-,CASSQEVLNTGELFF,TGTGCCAGCAGCCAAGAGGTGTTGAACACCGGGGAGCTGTTTTTT
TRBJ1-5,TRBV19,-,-,CASSIRGDQPQHF,TGTGCCAGTAGTATCCGGGGTGATCAGCCCCAGCATTTT
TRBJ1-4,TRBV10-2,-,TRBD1,CASRGQGAYEKLFF,TGCGCCAGCAGGGGACAGGGGGCTTATGAAAAACTGTTTTTT
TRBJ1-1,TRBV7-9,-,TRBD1,CASSPGGGGQKNTEAFF,TGTGCCAGCAGTCCAGGGGGCGGGGGGCAGAAGAACACTGAAGCTTTCTTT
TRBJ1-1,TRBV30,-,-,CAWGPVAEAFF,TGTGCCTGGGGGCCGGTCGCTGAAGCTTTCTTT
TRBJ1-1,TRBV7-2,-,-,CASSLGTRVRNTEAFF,TGTGCCAGCAGCTTAGGTACAAGGGTCCGTAACACTGAAGCTTTCTTT
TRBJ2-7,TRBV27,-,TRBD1,CASSWTGTGGYEQYF,TGTGCCAGCAGTTGGACCGGGACAGGGGGCTACGAGCAGTACTTC
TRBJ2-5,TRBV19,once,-,CATIVWGMGVADQETQYF,TGTGCCACTATAGTATGGGGTATGGGGGTGGCGGACCAAGAGACCCAGTACTTC
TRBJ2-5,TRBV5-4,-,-,CASTLLGTQETQYF,TGTGCCAGCACCCTCTTGGGCACCCAAGAGACCCAGTACTTC
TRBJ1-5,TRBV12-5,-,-,CASGLDPGTNQPQHF,TGTGCTAGTGGTTTGGACCCAGGGACTAATCAGCCCCAGCATTTT
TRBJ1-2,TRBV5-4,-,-,CASSFLSEGYTF,TGTGCCAGCAGCTTTCTATCGGAAGGCTACACCTTC
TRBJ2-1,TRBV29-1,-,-,CSGRRGNNEQFF,TGCAGCGGACGGAGGGGGAACAATGAGCAGTTCTTC
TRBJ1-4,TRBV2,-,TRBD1,CASRKTGEGEKLFF,TGTGCCAGCAGAAAGACAGGGGAAGGTGAAAAACTGTTTTTT
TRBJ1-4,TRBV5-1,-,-,CASSSGAEDEKLFF,TGCGCCAGCAGCTCAGGGGCGGAGGATGAAAAACTGTTTTTT
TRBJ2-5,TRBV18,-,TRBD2,CASSHVGLAGDQETQYF,TGTGCCAGCTCACACGTTGGACTAGCGGGAGACCAAGAGACCCAGTACTTC
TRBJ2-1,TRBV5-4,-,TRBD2,CASRSRGGIFSSEQFF,TGTGCCAGCAGATCGCGGGGGGGCATTTTTTCCAGTGAGCAGTTCTTC
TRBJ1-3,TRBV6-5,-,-,CASSYMGGNTIYF,TGTGCCAGCAGTTACATGGGTGGAAACACCATATATTTT
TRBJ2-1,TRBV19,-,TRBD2,CASSILRGGFEQFF,TGTGCCAGTAGTATCTTGCGGGGGGGGTTTGAGCAGTTCTTC
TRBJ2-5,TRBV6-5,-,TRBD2,CASQRGGGETQYF,TGTGCCAGCCAGCGGGGGGGAGGAGAGACCCAGTACTTC
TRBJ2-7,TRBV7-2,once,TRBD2,CASSTWTSGSYEQYF,TGTGCCAGCAGCACCTGGACTAGCGGATCCTACGAGCAGTACTTC
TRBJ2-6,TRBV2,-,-,CASSKGGAGANVLTF,TGTGCCAGCTCTAAAGGGGGAGCTGGGGCCAACGTCCTGACTTTC
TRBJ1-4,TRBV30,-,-,CAWSVWVNEKLFF,TGTGCCTGGAGTGTATGGGTTAATGAAAAACTGTTTTTT
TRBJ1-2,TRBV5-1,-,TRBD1,CASSLAADREDYGYTF,TGCGCCAGCAGCTTGGCCGCCGACAGGGAGGACTATGGCTACACCTTC
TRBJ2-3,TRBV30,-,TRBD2,CAWSGGRAVTDTQYF,TGTGCCTGGAGTGGCGGGAGGGCCGTTACAGATACGCAGTATTTT
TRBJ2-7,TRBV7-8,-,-,CASSTKLDSVEQYF,TGTGCCAGCAGCACGAAATTGGACAGCGTCGAGCAGTACTTC
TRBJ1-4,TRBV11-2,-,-,CASSPRGGASEKLFF,TGTGCCAGCAGCCCGAGGGGGGGGGCTTCGGAAAAACTGTTTTTT
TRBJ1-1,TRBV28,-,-,CASSSLSFIQGNTEAFF,TGTGCCAGCAGTTCCCTCTCCTTTATACAGGGGAACACTGAAGCTTTCTTT
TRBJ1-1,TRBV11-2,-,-,CASSPWTDMNTEAFF,TGTGCCAGCAGCCCCTGGACGGATATGAACACTGAAGCTTTCTTT
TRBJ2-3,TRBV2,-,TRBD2,CASSGGLAADTQYF,TGTGCCAGCAGCGGGGGACTAGCGGCAGATACGCAGTATTTT
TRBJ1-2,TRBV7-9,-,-,CASSFPGRDGYTF,TGTGCCAGCAGCTTTCCGGGTAGAGATGGCTACACCTTC
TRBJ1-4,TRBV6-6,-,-,CASRTLGHVENEKLFF,TGTGCCAGCAGAACGCTCGGACATGTCGAGAATGAAAAACTGTTTTTT
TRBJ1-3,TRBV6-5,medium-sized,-,CASSIQALSGNTIYF,TGTGCCAGCAGTATACAGGCTCTCTCTGGAAACACCATATATTTT
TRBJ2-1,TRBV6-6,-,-,CASSYLGNEQFF,TGTGCCAGCAGTTACCTGGGAAATGAGCAGTTCTTC
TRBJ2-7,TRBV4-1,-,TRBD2,CASSQVRAGAQYF,TGCGCCAGCAGCCAAGTGCGCGCGGGAGCCCAGTACTTC
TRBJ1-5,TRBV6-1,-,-,CASSARAFGQPQHF,TGTGCCAGCAGTGCCAGGGCCTTTGGGCAGCCCCAGCATTTT
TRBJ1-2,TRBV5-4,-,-,CASSLALGTNYGYTF,TGTGCCAGCAGCTTGGCCCTGGGGACTAACTATGGCTACACCTTC
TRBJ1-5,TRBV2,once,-,CASSEGAGNNQPQHF,TGTGCCAGCAGTGAAGGGGCAGGCAACAATCAGCCCCAGCATTTT
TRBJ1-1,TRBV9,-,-,CASSVGSIVGTEAFF,TGTGCCAGCAGCGTAGGAAGTATCGTGGGCACTGAAGCTTTCTTT
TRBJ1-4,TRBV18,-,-,CASSPFGGTNEKLFF,TGTGCCAGCTCACCATTCGGGGGAACTAATGAAAAACTGTTTTTT
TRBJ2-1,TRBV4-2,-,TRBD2,CASSQQREGPYEQFF,TGTGCCAGCAGCCAACAGCGGGAGGGCCCCTATGAGCAGTTCTTC
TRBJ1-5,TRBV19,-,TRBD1,CASSPRQGQPQHF,TGTGCCAGTAGCCCACGACAGGGTCAGCCCCAGCATTTT
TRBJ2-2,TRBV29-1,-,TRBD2,CSARRDYNTGELFF,TGCAGCGCCCGGAGGGACTATAACACCGGGGAGCTGTTTTTT
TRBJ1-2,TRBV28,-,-,CASSSPGVANYGYTF,TGTGCCAGCAGTTCTCCCGGGGTGGCTAACTATGGCTACACCTTC
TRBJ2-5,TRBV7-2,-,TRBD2,CASSLGLAGGQETQYF,TGTGCCAGCAGCTTAGGGCTAGCGGGGGGCCAAGAGACCCAGTACTTC
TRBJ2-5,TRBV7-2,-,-,CASSLAGGPEETQYF,TGTGCCAGCAGCTTAGCGGGGGGGCCGGAGGAGACCCAGTACTTC